What follows are 17 T cell receptor beta chains derived from one specimen sequenced in a study of early T cells in non-severe SARS-CoV-2 infection. TCRdb ran MiXCR on the 5' RACE reads and lists one entry per CDR3 protein. The repertoire includes 60,000 to 70,000 distinct CDR3 sequences, about 4.9% of them detected once, and 4.9% sits in the top ten. Source material: whole blood. Receptor source: an adult who was a healthcare worker with PCR-confirmed SARS-CoV-2 infection or an uninfected control (not recorded which).

This clonotype was seen only a few times. The chain joins TRBV27 to TRBJ2-7; 11 bases are a match to TRBD2. V shed 3 bases, J shed 6 bases, and the junction held 10 bases outside the gene matches. Germline V lookup: CDR1 MNHEY, CDR2 SMNVEV (reference sequence). CDR3 length equals 16 residues. The CDR3: CASSLTSGEEAGEQYF. The CDR3 coding sequence is TGTGCCAGCAGTTTGACTAGCGGGGAGGAAGCGGGCGAGCAGTACTTC.

In this sample, this clonotype turned up many times. CDR3 protein: CASSSSVGAGRENTEAFF. The CDR3 DNA follows: TGCGCCAGCAGTAGTTCTGTCGGGGCAGGGAGAGAGAACACTGAAGCTTTCTTT. This chain links TRBV10-2 with TRBJ1-1, with D possibly TRBD1 on 5 matching bases. The CDR3 is 18 residues long. Germline CDR1 and CDR2: WSHSY and SAAADI. Trimming left V 5 bases short and J 1 base short, with 23 bases between.

Only a few counts were recorded for this clonotype. The V call is TRBV18, the J call TRBJ1-2; D is ambiguous. The CDR3 has 15 residues. Germline V lookup: CDR1 KGHSH, CDR2 LQKENI. V shed 1 base and J shed 1 base, with 10 bases lying between them. This chain's CDR3 is CASSPLFRNNYGYTF. The CDR3 nucleotides are TGTGCCAGCTCACCACTGTTCAGGAATAACTATGGCTACACCTTC.

This chain connects TRBV6-1 to TRBJ2-7; D call uncertain. The V end lost 7 bases, the J end lost 7 bases, and 11 bases lay between the germline ends. The CDR3 extends over 11 amino acids. The germline V gene has CDR1 MNHNS and CDR2 SASEGT. Here the CDR3 reads CASKGLSEQYF. CDR3 in DNA: TGTGCCAGCAAGGGTTTATCAGAGCAGTACTTC.

This chain joins TRBV19 and TRBJ1-1; no definite D call. The V gene lost 1 base and the J gene lost 3 bases, with 9 bases spanning the gap. Germline CDR1 is LNHDA and CDR2 is SQIVND (reference sequence). CDR3 size: 14 residues. This CDR3 reads CASSIGVSDTEAFF. The CDR3 DNA sequence: TGTGCCAGTAGTATAGGGGTGTCGGACACTGAAGCTTTCTTT.

This chain connects TRBV24-1 to TRBJ2-7; 7 bases fit TRBD2. The CDR3 loop spans 13 amino acids. V gave up 6 bases and J gave up 3 bases; unmatched junction bases: 4. Germline values: CDR1 KGHDR, CDR2 SFDVKD. The CDR3 bases are TGTGCCACCAGTCGCGGCGGGAGCTACGAGCAGTACTTC. Translating it yields CATSRGGSYEQYF.

The table lists this clonotype with many counts. The chain recombines TRBV2 with TRBJ2-1, with D perhaps matching TRBD1 or TRBD2 (8 bases each). Germline-derived CDR1 and CDR2 are SNHLY and FYNNEI. Trimming removed 7 bases from V and 5 bases from J, with 15 bases in between. There are 14 residues in the CDR3. The CDR3 nucleotides are TGTGCCAGCACGGGGGGGACAGGAGACAATGAGCAGTTCTTC. Its protein product is CASTGGTGDNEQFF.

This clonotype was counted at least ten times. This chain uses TRBV7-3 with TRBJ2-1, with 11 bases that match TRBD2. This CDR3 comprises 15 residues. V shed 4 bases, J shed 7 bases, and the junction held 6 bases outside the gene matches. CDR1 is SGHTA, CDR2 FQGTGA, per germline. The CDR3 reads CASSSTSGSWNEQFF. For the CDR3, the DNA is TGTGCCAGCAGCTCCACTAGCGGGAGTTGGAATGAGCAGTTCTTC.

This clonotype was picked up a small number of times. The chain links TRBV4-3 to TRBJ2-3; TRBD2 might be the D (6 bases). Germline CDR1 and CDR2: LGHNA and YSLEER. V shed 1 base and J shed 10 bases, with 12 bases lying between them. This CDR3 is built from 13 residues. For the CDR3, the DNA is TGCGCCAGCAGCCAAGGGGGGGAACGGGCGCAGTATTTT. Amino acids: CASSQGGERAQYF.

The sample holds many counts of this clonotype. The chain uses TRBV30 and TRBJ1-2, with D maybe TRBD1 (6 bases). Per the germline V gene, CDR1 is GTSNPN and CDR2 is SVGIG (reference sequence). There are 13 residues in the CDR3. The V end was cut by 2 bases, the J end by 10 bases, with 17 bases between. CDR3 loop: CAWSLKGHNNYTF. For the CDR3, the DNA is TGTGCCTGGAGTCTAAAGGGACATAATAACTACACCTTC. Combining the CDR3 with reference TRBV30 and TRBJ1-2 gives the whole variable domain SQTIHQWPATLVQPVGSPLSLECTVEGTSNPNLYWYRQAAGRGLQLLFYSVGIGQISSEVPQNLSASRPQDRQFILSSKKLLLSDSGFYLCAWSLKGHNNYTFGSGTRLTVV.

This clonotype has a count of ten or more. The CDR3 sequence is CASRYRELNQPQHF. The DNA of the CDR3 is TGTGCCAGCAGGTACAGGGAGCTCAATCAGCCCCAGCATTTT. The gene calls are TRBV2 and TRBJ1-5; possible D gene TRBD1, 6 bases. Germline V gene lookup returns CDR1 SNHLY and CDR2 FYNNEI. V lost 6 bases and J lost 3, with 12 bases in between. This CDR3 is built from 14 residues.

This clonotype appeared a few times. This rearrangement joins TRBV7-3 to TRBJ2-3; either TRBD1 or TRBD2 may supply D (5 bases each). Looked up from germline, CDR1 is SGHTA and CDR2 is FQGTGA. There are 16 residues in the CDR3. Trimming cost V 6 bases and J 3 bases, with 19 bases left between them. CDR3 residues: CASSKIGGDETDTQYF. The CDR3 DNA is TGTGCCAGCAGTAAAATTGGGGGAGATGAGACAGATACGCAGTATTTT.

This clonotype has only a few counts. The gene calls are TRBV6-6 and TRBJ1-3; possibly TRBD1 for D (5 bases). The CDR3 runs to 13 residues. V was shortened by 7 bases and J by 2 bases, with 9 bases between the two germline ends. From germline, CDR1 is MNHNY and CDR2 SVGAGI (reference sequence). The DNA of the CDR3 is TGTGCCAGCACTGAGACAGCTGGAAACACCATATATTTT. Protein: CASTETAGNTIYF.

The rearrangement joins TRBV6-4 to TRBJ2-1, with 10 bases lining up with TRBD1. CDR1 and CDR2 from the germline V gene are MRHNA and SNTAGT. There are 15 residues in the CDR3. V shed 10 bases, J shed 0 bases, and the junction held 6 bases outside the gene matches. The CDR3 DNA reads as TGTGCCACCGAGGGGGACAGGGGCTCCTACAATGAGCAGTTCTTC. This encodes CATEGDRGSYNEQFF.

Notes on this clonotype: This could be a read error, since a much larger clone is one nucleotide away. The CDR3 carries no conserved terminal phenylalanine or tryptophan, so it likely arises from a read error. The chain joins TRBV25-1 to TRBJ2-7, with D possibly matching TRBD1 (6 bases). CDR3 length equals 12 residues. Between the trimmed V and J ends, which lost 11 bases and 0 bases, there was a span of 11 bases. The germline V gene encodes CDR1 MGHDK and CDR2 SYGVNS. In DNA form, the CDR3 reads TGTGCCCTAACAGGGAGCTCCTACGAGCAGTACTCC. This codes for CALTGSSYEQYS.

The V call is TRBV3-1, the J call TRBJ1-1, with D possibly matching TRBD1 (6 bases). Germline loops: CDR1 LGHDT, CDR2 YNNKEL (reference sequence). V dropped 0 bases and J dropped 4 bases, with 18 bases sitting between them. The CDR3 spans 17 residues. As DNA, the CDR3 is TGTGCCAGCAGCCAAGATAGGACGGGGGCTGTAGTCACTGAAGCTTTCTTT. Translating it yields CASSQDRTGAVVTEAFF.

At least ten counts were recorded for this clonotype. The CDR3 protein is CASSLDRGQPQHF. The CDR3 DNA sequence: TGTGCCAGCAGCCTAGACAGGGGGCAGCCCCAGCATTTT. This chain links TRBV3-1 with TRBJ1-5; 9 bases match TRBD1. The V and J ends lost 4 bases and 7 bases, in that order; junction bases with no gene match: 2. Germline CDR1 is LGHDT and CDR2 is YNNKEL (reference sequence). The CDR3 has 13 amino acids.